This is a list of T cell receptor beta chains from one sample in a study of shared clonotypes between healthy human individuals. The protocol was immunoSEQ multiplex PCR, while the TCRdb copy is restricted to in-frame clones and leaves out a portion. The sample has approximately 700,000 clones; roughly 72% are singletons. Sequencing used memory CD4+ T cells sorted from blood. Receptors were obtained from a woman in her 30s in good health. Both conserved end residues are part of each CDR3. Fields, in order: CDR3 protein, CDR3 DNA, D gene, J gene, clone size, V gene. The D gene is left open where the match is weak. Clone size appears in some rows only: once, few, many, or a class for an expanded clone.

CASSLRRQGFGLTGELFF,TGTGCCAGCAGTCTCCGCCGACAGGGGTTTGGGCTCACCGGGGAGCTGTTTTTT,TRBD1,TRBJ2-2,.,TRBV27
CASSPRTGGEQYF,TGCGCCAGCAGCCCAAGGACAGGGGGCGAGCAGTACTTC,TRBD1,TRBJ2-7,.,TRBV5-1
CASSFPQGAGNTEAFF,TGTGCCAGCAGTTTCCCACAGGGGGCGGGAAACACTGAAGCTTTCTTT,TRBD1,TRBJ1-1,.,TRBV28
CASSTHDRAYEAFF,TGTGCCAGCAGTACCCACGACAGAGCCTATGAAGCTTTCTTT,.,TRBJ1-1,.,TRBV6-5
CASSLSTGVYGYTF,TGTGCCAGCAGTTTATCGACAGGCGTCTATGGCTACACCTTC,.,TRBJ1-2,.,TRBV27
CASSFAENTGELFF,TGCGCCAGCAGCTTCGCTGAGAACACCGGGGAGCTGTTTTTT,.,TRBJ2-2,.,TRBV5-1
CASSSPPLGTEAFF,TGTGCCAGCAGTTCTCCCCCCTTGGGCACTGAAGCTTTCTTT,.,TRBJ1-1,.,TRBV27
CASSLRAGSYNEQFF,TGTGCCAGCAGCTTACGCGCCGGGAGCTACAATGAGCAGTTCTTC,.,TRBJ2-1,.,TRBV5-4
CSVVGMDAEAFF,TGCAGCGTTGTTGGGATGGATGCTGAAGCTTTCTTT,.,TRBJ1-1,few,TRBV29-1
CASSLSRLASEQYF,TGTGCCAGCAGTTTATCCCGACTAGCTTCCGAGCAGTACTTC,TRBD2,TRBJ2-7,.,TRBV27
CASRVWGVDQPQHF,TGTGCCAGCAGAGTATGGGGGGTGGATCAGCCCCAGCATTTT,.,TRBJ1-5,.,TRBV21-1
CASSLAAGGEWEQYF,TGTGCCAGCAGCTTAGCGGCGGGAGGCGAATGGGAGCAGTACTTC,TRBD2,TRBJ2-7,few,TRBV7-2
CASSLAGRTYEQYF,TGTGCCAGCAGCTTAGCGGGCCGAACCTACGAGCAGTACTTC,.,TRBJ2-7,.,TRBV7-2
CAWRASFYEQYF,TGTGCCTGGAGGGCTAGCTTCTACGAGCAGTACTTC,.,TRBJ2-7,.,TRBV30
CASKPGLSVLDTQYF,TGTGCCAGCAAACCGGGACTTTCCGTTCTGGATACGCAGTATTTT,.,TRBJ2-3,.,TRBV27
CATLPGQGIDTIYF,TGTGCCACCCTTCCGGGACAGGGGATAGACACCATATATTTT,TRBD1,TRBJ1-3,.,TRBV10-3
CASSIAGGSSYEQYF,TGTGCCAGTAGTATCGCGGGGGGCTCCTCCTACGAGCAGTACTTC,TRBD2,TRBJ2-7,.,TRBV19
CASSRLAGVDEQYF,TGTGCCAGCAGTAGACTAGCGGGAGTGGACGAGCAGTACTTC,TRBD2,TRBJ2-7,.,TRBV6-6
CASSQKPLGGDTQYF,TGTGCCAGCAGCCAGAAACCTCTCGGGGGAGATACGCAGTATTTT,.,TRBJ2-3,.,TRBV5-4
CASSRGTSGLNEQFF,TGTGCCAGCAGTAGGGGGACTAGCGGGCTCAATGAGCAGTTCTTC,TRBD2,TRBJ2-1,.,TRBV2
CAISGDRGLYEQYF,TGTGCCATCAGTGGCGACAGGGGGCTCTACGAGCAGTACTTC,TRBD1,TRBJ2-7,.,TRBV10-3
CASSRRPGEAEAFF,TGTGCCAGCAGTAGAAGACCGGGGGAGGCTGAAGCTTTCTTT,.,TRBJ1-1,.,TRBV6-6
CASSVGGGLSYTF,TGTGCCAGCAGCGTAGGCGGGGGGCTCAGCTACACCTTC,.,TRBJ1-2,.,TRBV9
CASSPGTGKTGELFF,TGCGCCAGCAGCCCGGGGACAGGGAAAACCGGGGAGCTGTTTTTT,TRBD1,TRBJ2-2,.,TRBV5-1
CASSLSTGKDNEKLFF,TGTGCCAGCAGTTTGTCGACAGGGAAAGACAATGAAAAACTGTTTTTT,TRBD1,TRBJ1-4,.,TRBV27
CASSLGLGMEETQYF,TGTGCCAGCAGTTTAGGTTTAGGGATGGAGGAGACCCAGTACTTC,.,TRBJ2-5,few,TRBV27
CASSPLAGGPSTDTQYF,TGCGCCAGCAGCCCGCTAGCGGGAGGGCCGAGCACAGATACGCAGTATTTT,TRBD2,TRBJ2-3,.,TRBV5-1
CASSPLAGHTDTQYF,TGCGCCAGCAGCCCGCTAGCGGGACACACAGATACGCAGTATTTT,TRBD2,TRBJ2-3,.,TRBV4-1
CASSQDVQSAFF,TGTGCCAGCAGCCAAGATGTGCAGTCAGCTTTCTTT,.,TRBJ1-1,few,TRBV14
CASSEQGSRNTIYF,TGTGCCAGCAGCGAACAGGGGTCGAGAAACACCATATATTTT,TRBD1,TRBJ1-3,.,TRBV6-6
CASSLTSGRSLQYF,TGTGCCAGCAGCTTAACTAGCGGGAGATCTCTGCAGTACTTC,TRBD2,TRBJ2-7,once,TRBV7-9
CASSELAGPTYEQYF,TGTGCCAGCAGTGAATTGGCGGGCCCGACCTACGAGCAGTACTTC,.,TRBJ2-7,few,TRBV6-1
CASTLQGSGTEAFF,TGCGCCAGCACCCTTCAGGGGAGTGGCACTGAAGCTTTCTTT,.,TRBJ1-1,.,TRBV5-1
CASSLGVTGYTF,TGTGCCAGTAGCTTAGGGGTTACGGGCTACACCTTC,.,TRBJ1-2,.,TRBV19
CASSVGTGEGETQYF,TGTGCCAGCAGCGTGGGGACAGGGGAGGGAGAGACCCAGTACTTC,TRBD1,TRBJ2-5,.,TRBV9
CATSRQGSYEQYF,TGTGCCACCAGCAGACAGGGGTCCTACGAGCAGTACTTC,.,TRBJ2-7,.,TRBV15
CASARITGGVETQYF,TGTGCCAGCGCTAGAATTACAGGGGGGGTAGAGACCCAGTACTTC,.,TRBJ2-5,once,TRBV10-3
CASSQGVLAGRNEQFF,TGCGCCAGCAGCCAAGGCGTACTAGCGGGAAGGAATGAGCAGTTCTTC,TRBD2,TRBJ2-1,.,TRBV4-1
CASSLQQGANVLTF,TGTGCCAGCAGCCTCCAACAGGGGGCCAACGTCCTGACTTTC,.,TRBJ2-6,.,TRBV6-5
CATSRQGAQNEKLFF,TGTGCCACAAGCCGGCAGGGGGCTCAGAATGAAAAACTGTTTTTT,TRBD1,TRBJ1-4,few,TRBV15
CASSPRNSGGDGYTF,TGTGCCAGCAGCCCTAGGAATTCAGGGGGGGATGGCTACACCTTC,TRBD1,TRBJ1-2,.,TRBV7-2
CASTEQGSGSGEQFF,TGTGCCAGCACCGAACAGGGTTCAGGCTCCGGTGAGCAGTTCTTC,.,TRBJ2-1,.,TRBV6-5
CASSYQLNQPQHF,TGTGCCAGTAGTTATCAGCTGAATCAGCCCCAGCATTTT,.,TRBJ1-5,few,TRBV19
CASRSLVSWRAAYNEQFF,TGTGCCAGCAGAAGTTTAGTGTCTTGGCGGGCCGCCTACAATGAGCAGTTCTTC,.,TRBJ2-1,.,TRBV27
CASSPGDRGLTDTQYF,TGTGCCAGCAGCCCGGGGGACAGGGGTTTGACAGATACGCAGTATTTT,TRBD1,TRBJ2-3,.,TRBV7-3
CASSGTGGLVGETQYF,TGTGCCAGCAGTGGGACAGGGGGCCTGGTTGGGGAGACCCAGTACTTC,TRBD1,TRBJ2-5,.,TRBV2
CASSPEQGLNEKLFF,TGTGCCAGCTCACCCGAGCAGGGCCTCAATGAAAAACTGTTTTTT,.,TRBJ1-4,many,TRBV18
CASSSGLSNSGANVLTF,TGTGCCAGCAGTTCTGGCCTCAGTAACTCTGGGGCCAACGTCCTGACTTTC,.,TRBJ2-6,.,TRBV28
CASSFEGWEGEQYF,TGTGCCAGCAGCTTTGAGGGGTGGGAGGGCGAGCAGTACTTC,TRBD2,TRBJ2-7,.,TRBV7-9